The source of this T cell receptor beta chain is a study of blood T cell repertoires in COVID-19. Study at large: The analysed material was cDNA or gDNA that came from T cells, B-cell-depleted T cells, or PBMCs.

This clone was counted a few times. Germline lookup yields CDR1 SGHAT and CDR2 FQNNGV. CDR3 length: 15 amino acids. V trimming: 1 base; J trimming: 6 bases; junction bases outside the gene matches: 6. Here immunoSEQ multiplex PCR was the method, and the copy in TCRdb shows in-frame clones only, minus some. The sample consists of over 30,000 clones, around 85% of them appearing once. This chain uses TRBV11-2 with TRBJ2-4, with 7 positions matching TRBD2. The sequence was obtained from a man older than 75 with active or convalescent COVID-19. The source material was peripheral blood. The CDR3 DNA reads TGTGCCAGCAGCTTAGGCGGGAGACCCTTAAACATTCAGTACTTC. It translates to CASSLGGRPLNIQYF.